The rows below give T cell receptor beta chains drawn from one sample of a study of cytomegalovirus exposure and HLA in healthy donors. TCRdb's copy holds only in-frame clones and misses some; the assay was immunoSEQ multiplex PCR. The sample carries fewer than 90,000 clones, approximately 93% recorded once. The specimen sequenced was PBMCs. These receptors came from a woman between 18 and 29 years old in good health and CMV-seronegative. CDR3s include the opening cysteine and the closing phenylalanine or tryptophan. The order of the fields is D gene, V gene, clone size, J gene, CDR3 DNA, CDR3 protein. A D gene is named only where the DNA matches it firmly. Only part of the rows carry a size: once, few, many, or a class if the clone is expanded.

D gene: -; V gene: TRBV7-2; clone size: -; J gene: TRBJ1-1; CDR3 DNA: TGTGCCAGCAGCTTAGATACAGAAGCTTTCTTT; CDR3 protein: CASSLDTEAFF
D gene: -; V gene: TRBV4-2; clone size: -; J gene: TRBJ1-5; CDR3 DNA: TGTGCCAGCAGCCAAGATTGGGGGGGCGTGGGTCAGCCCCAGCATTTT; CDR3 protein: CASSQDWGGVGQPQHF
D gene: TRBD1; V gene: TRBV14; clone size: -; J gene: TRBJ2-7; CDR3 DNA: TGTGCCAGCAGTCACGTGGACAGGACGCTACGTGAGCAGTACTTC; CDR3 protein: CASSHVDRTLREQYF
D gene: TRBD1; V gene: TRBV4-1; clone size: -; J gene: TRBJ1-1; CDR3 DNA: TGCGCCAGCAGCCAAGAGTGGGGACAGGGAAGTGGGGGAAACACTGAAGCTTTCTTT; CDR3 protein: CASSQEWGQGSGGNTEAFF
D gene: -; V gene: TRBV6-6; clone size: once; J gene: TRBJ1-1; CDR3 DNA: TGTGCCAGCTACTCAACAACGAGACAGGATTGGGCTTTCTTT; CDR3 protein: CASYSTTRQDWAFF
D gene: -; V gene: TRBV7-9; clone size: -; J gene: TRBJ1-4; CDR3 DNA: TGTGCCAGCAGCTCGGCCCTAGCTAATGAAAAACTGTTTTTT; CDR3 protein: CASSSALANEKLFF
D gene: TRBD2; V gene: TRBV29-1; clone size: -; J gene: TRBJ2-1; CDR3 DNA: TGCAGCGTTAAGAATAGCGGGACGGGGGGCAATGAGCAGTTCTTC; CDR3 protein: CSVKNSGTGGNEQFF
D gene: -; V gene: TRBV6-1; clone size: -; J gene: TRBJ2-3; CDR3 DNA: TGTGCCAGCAGTAAAGGGGAGAGGGAGACAGATACGCAGTATTTT; CDR3 protein: CASSKGERETDTQYF
D gene: -; V gene: TRBV30; clone size: once; J gene: TRBJ1-6; CDR3 DNA: TGTGCCTGGAGTTCCCTGCGGGGGGATAATTCACCCCTCCACTTT; CDR3 protein: CAWSSLRGDNSPLHF
D gene: -; V gene: TRBV5-8; clone size: -; J gene: TRBJ2-7; CDR3 DNA: TGTGCCAGCAGCCCGGCCCCAGGGACCTACGAGCAGTACTTC; CDR3 protein: CASSPAPGTYEQYF